Following are 32 T cell receptor beta chains from one sample sequenced in a study of T cell repertoires in cytomegalovirus infection. The antigens for these receptors are not known. TCRdb ran MiXCR on the reads and lists one entry per CDR3 protein. The sample consists of 450,000 to 600,000 distinct CDR3 sequences, 30% to 40% of them appearing once. The sequencing here drew on cultured PBMCs, taken from culture after CMV antigen stimulation. These receptors were collected from a human donor in good health (CMV status not recorded). Some clones in this sample may be carry-over from other donors' samples.

This clonotype has more than one count but fewer than ten. The rearrangement uses TRBV7-2 and TRBJ1-1; the D gene is possibly TRBD1 (6 bases). CDR3 size: 15 residues. The germline V and J ends were trimmed by 2 bases and 4 bases, with 14 bases remaining between them. Germline CDR1 reads SGHTA; CDR2 reads FQGNSA. In nucleotides, the CDR3 is TGTGCCAGCAGCTTATATGTGGGGGGCCGCACTGAAGCTTTCTTT. This translates into CASSLYVGGRTEAFF. The full variable domain, with the rest looked up from reference TRBV7-2 and TRBJ1-1, is GAGVSQSPSNKVTEKGKDVELRCDPISGHTALYWYRQSLGQGLEFLIYFQGNSAPDKSGLPSDRFSAERTGGSVSTLTIQRTQQEDSAVYLCASSLYVGGRTEAFFGQGTRLTVV.

The CDR3: CASSGSFHNEQFF. In DNA form, the CDR3 reads TGTGCCAGCAGCGGTAGTTTCCACAATGAGCAGTTCTTC. The V and J genes are TRBV6-2 or TRBV6-3 and TRBJ2-1, with D unclear. V was shortened by 6 bases and J by 5 bases, with 11 bases between the two germline ends. The CDR3 has 13 residues. Germline values: CDR1 MNHEY, CDR2 SVGEGT.

V and J are TRBV9 and TRBJ2-3; 15 bases match TRBD2. The CDR3 totals 17 residues. The germline V gene has CDR1 SGDLS and CDR2 YYNGEE. V lost 4 bases and J lost 3; bases outside the gene matches: 6. CDR3 sequence (DNA): TGTGCCAGCAGCACCTTGGGACTAGCGGGAGGAACAGATACGCAGTATTTT. Translating gives CASSTLGLAGGTDTQYF.

The CDR3 DNA sequence: TGCGCCAGCAGCTTGGAGGCTAGCTTGGGGGAGACCCAGTACTTC. It yields the protein CASSLEASLGETQYF. This chain connects TRBV5-1 to TRBJ2-5; D might be TRBD2 (5 bases). The ends were cut back, 0 bases at V and 5 bases at J, with 14 bases in the middle. The CDR3 is 15 amino acids. The germline CDR1 and CDR2 sequences are SGHRS and YFSETQ.

The V and J genes are TRBV19 and TRBJ2-1; TRBD2 is a possible D gene (5 bases). V lost 3 bases, J lost 7 bases, and 13 bases lay in between. Germline CDR1 is LNHDA and CDR2 is SQIVND (reference sequence). The CDR3 extends over 14 amino acids. For the CDR3, the DNA is TGTGCCAGTAGTATTACGGTCGGGATAAATGAGCAGTTCTTC. Its translation is CASSITVGINEQFF.

This sequence joins TRBV12-3 or TRBV12-4 and TRBJ2-3; 13 nucleotides agree with TRBD2. J was trimmed by 4 bases and V by 4 bases; bases with no gene match: 2. This CDR3 spans 15 amino acids. This CDR3 reads CASSWTSGRPDTQYF. CDR3 DNA sequence: TGTGCCAGCAGTTGGACTAGCGGGAGACCAGATACGCAGTATTTT.

The genes are TRBV25-1 and TRBJ2-5; the D gene is possibly TRBD2 (5 bases). Trimming took 3 bases from V and 5 from J, leaving 16 bases between them. This CDR3 contains 15 residues. Germline V gene sequence: CDR1 MGHDK, CDR2 SYGVNS. The CDR3 nucleotides read TGTGCCAGCAGTGATTTTACGGGGAGAATGGAGACCCAGTACTTC. As protein: CASSDFTGRMETQYF.

This clonotype has only a few counts. The chain combines TRBV30 with TRBJ2-1; D remains unclear. Germline values: CDR1 GTSNPN, CDR2 SVGIG (reference sequence). The V end was cut by 8 bases, the J end by 6 bases, with 11 bases between. The CDR3 contains 11 residues. CDR3 sequence: CARQLANEQFF. The CDR3 coding sequence is TGTGCCCGGCAATTGGCCAATGAGCAGTTCTTC.

The V gene is TRBV6-1, the J gene TRBJ2-1, with D unresolved. This CDR3 contains 18 residues. The V end lost 5 bases, the J end lost 3 bases, and 23 bases lay between the germline ends. Germline V gene lookup returns CDR1 MNHNS and CDR2 SASEGT. Here the CDR3 DNA reads TGTGCCAGCAGTTACCTCCCTTCGGGCGGCGGTATCTACAATGAGCAGTTCTTC. It specifies CASSYLPSGGGIYNEQFF.

The table lists this clonotype with a few counts. The V call is TRBV4-1, the J call TRBJ2-7; D remains unclear. CDR1 and CDR2 (germline): MGHRA, YSYEKL. Trimming took 0 bases from V and 5 from J, leaving 32 bases between them. This CDR3 is built from 21 residues. The CDR3 region is CASSQDVLPIGSSSLLDEQYF. CDR3 nucleotides: TGCGCCAGCAGCCAAGATGTTCTTCCAATCGGCAGCTCTTCGCTCCTGGACGAGCAGTACTTC.

The gene calls are TRBV29-1 and TRBJ2-1; 8 bases are shared with TRBD2. V shed 4 bases, J shed 5 bases, and the junction held 7 bases outside the gene matches. CDR1 is SQVTM, CDR2 ANQGSEA, per germline. The CDR3 sequence is 14 residues long. The CDR3 DNA sequence: TGCAGCGTTGGACTAGCGTTGACAAACAATGAGCAGTTCTTC. Protein: CSVGLALTNNEQFF.

J is TRBJ2-1 and V is TRBV19; D not resolved. This CDR3 region has 17 residues. Trimming pared 5 bases from V and 5 bases from J, leaving 22 bases between. Germline loops: CDR1 LNHDA, CDR2 SQIVND (reference sequence). For the CDR3, the DNA is TGTGCCAGTAGTTCACCGGGTACTCGGTATATAAACAATGAGCAGTTCTTC. Translated, it gives CASSSPGTRYINNEQFF.

This rearrangement joins TRBV28 to TRBJ2-1; 9 nucleotides align to TRBD2. The CDR3 is made up of 14 amino acids. Germline values: CDR1 MDHEN, CDR2 SYDVKM. J lost 12 bases, V lost 10 bases, and 16 bases had no gene match. CDR3 amino acids: CATQRAGGQVWQFF. CDR3 sequence (DNA): TGTGCCACCCAACGAGCGGGAGGCCAGGTGTGGCAGTTCTTC.

This clonotype was seen more than once but under ten times. The rearrangement links TRBV15 to TRBJ1-2; no reliable D call. CDR1 is LNHNV and CDR2 is YYDKDF in the germline V gene (reference sequence). This CDR3 spans 12 amino acids. Between the trimmed V and J ends, which lost 5 bases and 8 bases, there was a span of 12 bases. CDR3 DNA sequence: TGTGCCACCAGCGTGGGCTTGCGCGGCTACACCTTC. It is translated as CATSVGLRGYTF.

The sample holds many counts of this clonotype. The V gene is TRBV7-2, the J gene TRBJ2-7; the D is unclear. This CDR3 has 13 residues. Trimming removed 3 bases at V and 2 bases at J, with 8 bases between. In germline, CDR1 is SGHTA, CDR2 FQGNSA. CDR3 amino acids: CASSLVETYEQYF. The CDR3 DNA is TGTGCCAGCAGCTTGGTTGAAACCTACGAGCAGTACTTC.

The chain combines TRBV7-2 with TRBJ2-5; D unclear. Per germline, CDR1 SGHTA and CDR2 FQGNSA. V was clipped by 7 bases and J by 1 base, with 4 bases between them. This CDR3 region has 11 residues. The CDR3 loop is CASKSQETQYF. The CDR3 coding sequence is TGTGCCAGCAAAAGCCAAGAGACCCAGTACTTC. The complete variable domain, with remaining parts taken from reference TRBV7-2 and TRBJ2-5, reads GAGVSQSPSNKVTEKGKDVELRCDPISGHTALYWYRQSLGQGLEFLIYFQGNSAPDKSGLPSDRFSAERTGGSVSTLTIQRTQQEDSAVYLCASKSQETQYFGPGTRLLVL.

This chain joins TRBV5-6 and TRBJ1-1; D is undetermined. Between the trimmed V and J ends, which lost 1 base and 7 bases, there was a span of 8 bases. The germline CDR1 and CDR2 sequences are SGHDT and YYEEEE. This CDR3 contains 12 residues. CDR3 residues: CASSLRGIEAFF. The CDR3 DNA is TGTGCCAGCAGCTTGAGAGGGATTGAAGCTTTCTTT.

The genes are TRBV9 and TRBJ2-1; 7 bases are a match to TRBD2. This CDR3 has 15 residues. Germline CDR1 and CDR2: SGDLS and YYNGEE. J lost 7 bases, V lost 3 bases, and 10 bases had no gene match. The CDR3 DNA sequence: TGTGCCAGCAGCGCGCTTGGGGGACTACAAAATGAGCAGTTCTTC. Translation: CASSALGGLQNEQFF.

This clonotype was found many times. V and J are TRBV7-2 and TRBJ2-1, with 10 bases matching TRBD2. The V segment lost 5 bases and the J segment 7 bases; nucleotides outside the gene matches: 8. Per the germline V gene, CDR1 is SGHTA and CDR2 is FQGNSA. The CDR3 extends over 15 amino acids. The CDR3: CASSPTSGVGNEQFF. The CDR3 DNA follows: TGTGCCAGCAGCCCAACTAGCGGGGTTGGGAATGAGCAGTTCTTC.

In this sample, this clonotype turned up a few times. The V and J genes are TRBV6-5 and TRBJ2-5; perhaps TRBD2 as D (5 bases). Per the germline V gene, CDR1 is MNHEY and CDR2 is SVGAGI. The CDR3 is 13 amino acids. V dropped 6 bases and J dropped 4 bases, with 12 bases sitting between them. CDR3 amino acids: CASSYDYRETQYF. CDR3 sequence (DNA): TGTGCCAGCAGCTATGACTATCGAGAGACCCAGTACTTC.

This clonotype was detected a few times. The chain joins TRBV27 to TRBJ2-2; TRBD1 aligns across 8 bases. V dropped 5 bases and J dropped 0; count of bases not matched to a gene: 5. The germline V gene encodes CDR1 MNHEY and CDR2 SMNVEV (reference sequence). The CDR3 is made up of 16 amino acids. The CDR3 protein is CASSGLQGANTGELFF. CDR3 bases: TGTGCCAGCAGTGGATTACAGGGGGCGAACACCGGGGAGCTGTTTTTT.

V and J are TRBV12-3 or TRBV12-4 and TRBJ1-1, with TRBD1 as a possible D gene (5 bases). The CDR3 contains 15 residues. Trimming took off 2 bases at V and 5 bases at J, with 15 bases between the two ends. This CDR3 reads CASSLTGGARTEAFF. In DNA, the CDR3 is TGTGCCAGCAGTTTAACCGGCGGGGCGCGGACTGAAGCTTTCTTT.

A few counts support this clonotype. This chain links TRBV6-2 or TRBV6-3 with TRBJ2-5; D is uncertain. CDR3 length: 15 amino acids. CDR1 is MNHEY and CDR2 is SVGEGT in the germline V gene. Trimming took 6 bases from V and 4 from J, leaving 18 bases between them. For the CDR3, the DNA is TGTGCCAGCAGCAACTACCGAGAGAGGCGAGAGACCCAGTACTTC. The encoded protein is CASSNYRERRETQYF.

This chain connects TRBV6-5 to TRBJ2-2; 11 bases agree with TRBD1. CDR3 length: 15 residues. CDR1 and CDR2 (germline): MNHEY, SVGAGI. V trimming: 2 bases; J trimming: 5 bases; junction bases outside the gene matches: 1. Here the CDR3 DNA reads TGTGCCAGCAGTTACGGGACAGGGGGGACCGGGGAGCTGTTTTTT. Its translation: CASSYGTGGTGELFF.

The chain couples TRBV7-2 to TRBJ1-6; TRBD1 matches at 9 bases. Germline CDR1 and CDR2: SGHTA and FQGNSA. The CDR3 has 14 residues. V trimming: 6 bases; J trimming: 10 bases; junction bases outside the gene matches: 7. The CDR3 sequence: CASRPTGGISPLHF. The DNA of the CDR3 is TGTGCCAGCAGACCGACAGGGGGGATATCACCCCTCCACTTT.

The gene calls are TRBV6-6 and TRBJ1-1; 7 bases match TRBD1. V gave up 5 bases and J gave up 4 bases; unmatched junction bases: 10. CDR3 length equals 15 residues. Per germline, CDR1 MNHNY and CDR2 SVGAGI (reference sequence). This chain's CDR3 is CASSVSGGRGTEAFF. In DNA, the CDR3 is TGTGCCAGCAGTGTATCAGGGGGTCGCGGCACTGAAGCTTTCTTT.

The sample holds many counts of this clonotype. V gene TRBV12-3 or TRBV12-4 combines with J gene TRBJ2-2; 9 nucleotides line up with TRBD2. Losses at the gene ends were 7 bases for V and 5 bases for J; bases not matched to a gene: 20. CDR3 size: 19 residues. The CDR3 is CASTTWSGDQREATGELFF. CDR3 DNA: TGTGCCAGCACGACCTGGTCAGGGGATCAGCGGGAGGCAACCGGGGAGCTGTTTTTT.

In this sample, this clonotype turned up a few times. This chain uses TRBV7-9 with TRBJ1-1; no definite D call. Germline V gene sequence: CDR1 SEHNR, CDR2 FQNEAQ (reference sequence). V lost 0 bases to trimming and J lost 5 bases, with 13 bases between them. This CDR3 has 15 residues. This CDR3 reads CASSLARWERTEAFF. The CDR3 DNA reads TGTGCCAGCAGCTTAGCACGGTGGGAAAGGACTGAAGCTTTCTTT.

The chain joins TRBV19 to TRBJ2-2; TRBD1 is a possible D gene (5 bases). Germline values: CDR1 LNHDA, CDR2 SQIVND (reference sequence). The CDR3 totals 15 residues. Trimming cost V 0 bases and J 3 bases, with 8 bases left between them. For the CDR3, the DNA is TGTGCCAGTAGTATAGAGGGCAGGGACACCGGGGAGCTGTTTTTT. It translates to CASSIEGRDTGELFF.

This chain connects TRBV24-1 to TRBJ1-2; D not certain. CDR1 and CDR2 from the germline V gene are KGHDR and SFDVKD. This CDR3 has 9 residues. Trimming removed 9 bases from V and 8 bases from J, with 6 bases in between. The DNA of the CDR3 is TGTGCCACCTGTTGCGGCTACACCTTC. Amino acid sequence: CATCCGYTF.

The rearrangement joins TRBV7-9 to TRBJ2-1, with D hard to call. The V gene's germline CDR1 is SEHNR and CDR2 FQNEAQ (reference sequence). V lost 5 bases and J 2 bases, leaving 10 bases between the germline ends. The CDR3 is 14 residues long. Written as DNA, the CDR3 is TGTGCCAGCAGCACTATTGACACCTACAATGAGCAGTTCTTC. Its translation is CASSTIDTYNEQFF.

This CDR3 is CASSPGLAGGQGNEQFF. In DNA, the CDR3 is TGTGCCAGCAGTCCGGGACTAGCGGGAGGGCAGGGGAATGAGCAGTTCTTC. The V gene is TRBV11-2, the J gene TRBJ2-1; 16 bases map to TRBD2. V dropped 6 bases and J dropped 7; count of bases not matched to a gene: 9. Germline loops: CDR1 SGHAT, CDR2 FQNNGV. This CDR3 has 17 residues.